The source of this TCR beta chain is a study of T cells after yellow fever vaccination. TCRdb re-called the 5' RACE reads through MiXCR, storing one row per CDR3 protein. Counted here are 150,000 to 200,000 distinct CDR3 sequences, more than 5.5% occurring once; the ten biggest clones make up roughly 2.5%. CDR3 length: 14 residues. V shed 4 bases, J shed 4 bases, and the junction held 5 bases outside the gene matches. Ten or more counts support this clonotype. Its antigen remains unidentified. Study results and caveats: Subsequent to the booster, the majority of primary-vaccination clones reappeared (roughly 97% CD4, approximately 85% CD8). In FACS-sorted repertoires, abundant clonotypes from the bulk population could appear as contaminants.

The rearrangement uses TRBV12-3 or TRBV12-4 and TRBJ1-2, with TRBD1 identical over 8 bases. The specimen comprised CD4+ T cells sorted from PBMCs, sampled more than 4 days after the first yellow fever vaccination. The receptor was derived from a man between 18 and 35 years old who received the YFV17D yellow fever vaccine. The CDR3 DNA reads TGTGCCAGCAGTTCGGACAGGGAGGCCTATGGCTACACCTTC. Protein product: CASSSDREAYGYTF.